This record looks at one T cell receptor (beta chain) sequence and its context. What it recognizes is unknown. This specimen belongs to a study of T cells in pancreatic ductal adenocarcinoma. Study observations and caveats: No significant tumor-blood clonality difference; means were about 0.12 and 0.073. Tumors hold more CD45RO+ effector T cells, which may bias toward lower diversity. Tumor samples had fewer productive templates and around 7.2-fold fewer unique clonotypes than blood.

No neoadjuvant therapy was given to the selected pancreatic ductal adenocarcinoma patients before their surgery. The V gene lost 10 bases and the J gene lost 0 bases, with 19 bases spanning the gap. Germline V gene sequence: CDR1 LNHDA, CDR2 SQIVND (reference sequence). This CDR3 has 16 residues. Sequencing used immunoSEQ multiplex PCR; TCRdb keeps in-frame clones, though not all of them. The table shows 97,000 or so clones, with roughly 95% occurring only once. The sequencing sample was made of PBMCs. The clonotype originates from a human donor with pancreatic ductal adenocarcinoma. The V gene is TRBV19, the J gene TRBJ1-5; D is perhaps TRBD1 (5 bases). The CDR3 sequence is CAISYGGLNSNQPQHF. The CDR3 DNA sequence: TGTGCCATTTCCTATGGGGGGTTGAATAGCAATCAGCCCCAGCATTTT.